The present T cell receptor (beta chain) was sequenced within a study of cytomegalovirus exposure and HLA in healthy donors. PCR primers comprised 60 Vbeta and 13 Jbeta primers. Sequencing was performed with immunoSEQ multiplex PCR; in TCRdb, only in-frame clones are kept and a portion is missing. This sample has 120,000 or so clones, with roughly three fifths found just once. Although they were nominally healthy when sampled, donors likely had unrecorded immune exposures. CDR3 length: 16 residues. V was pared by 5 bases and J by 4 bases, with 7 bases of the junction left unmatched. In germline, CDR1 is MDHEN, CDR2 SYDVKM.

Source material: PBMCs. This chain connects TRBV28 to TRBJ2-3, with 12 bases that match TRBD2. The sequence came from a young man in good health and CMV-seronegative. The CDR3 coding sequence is TGTGCCAGCAGTCGACTAGCGGGAGATTTCGCAGATACGCAGTATTTT. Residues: CASSRLAGDFADTQYF.